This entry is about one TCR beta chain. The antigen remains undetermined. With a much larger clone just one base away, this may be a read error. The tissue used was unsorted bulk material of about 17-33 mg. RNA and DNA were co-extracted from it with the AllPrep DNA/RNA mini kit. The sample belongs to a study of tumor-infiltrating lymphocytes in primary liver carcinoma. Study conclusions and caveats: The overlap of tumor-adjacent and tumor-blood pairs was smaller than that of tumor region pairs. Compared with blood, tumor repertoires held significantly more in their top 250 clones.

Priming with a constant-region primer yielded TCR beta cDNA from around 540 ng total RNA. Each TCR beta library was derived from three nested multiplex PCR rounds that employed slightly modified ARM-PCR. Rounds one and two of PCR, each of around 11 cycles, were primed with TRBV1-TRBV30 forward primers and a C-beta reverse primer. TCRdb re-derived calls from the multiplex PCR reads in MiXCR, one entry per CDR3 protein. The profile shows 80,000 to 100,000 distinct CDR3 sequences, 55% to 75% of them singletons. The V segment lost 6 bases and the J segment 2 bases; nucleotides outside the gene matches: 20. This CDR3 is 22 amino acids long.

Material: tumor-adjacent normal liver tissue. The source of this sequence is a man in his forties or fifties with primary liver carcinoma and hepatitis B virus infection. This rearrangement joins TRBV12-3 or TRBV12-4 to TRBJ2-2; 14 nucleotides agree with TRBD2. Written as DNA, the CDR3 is TGTGCCAGCAGGCCCCCCCGGGTCCCCGGGACTAGCGGGGGAAGAAACACCGGGGAGCTGTTTTTT. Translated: CASRPPRVPGTSGGRNTGELFF.